What follows are 17 T cell receptor beta chains derived from one specimen sequenced in a study of vaccination and CD4 T cells after COVID-19. Sequenced with the Oncomine TCR Beta short-read assay was DNA taken from cultured CD4+ T cells. Via MiXCR, TCRdb re-called the PCR reads, giving one row per CDR3 protein. The sample holds about 20,000 distinct CDR3 sequences, approximately 52% seen once. These receptors have no known antigen. The treatment was: approximately 11-day PBMC culture with coronavirus spike peptide pools or control peptides (ViraFEST assay). The sequenced sample was CD4+ T cells from blood, cultured in vitro. The receptor set was obtained from a human donor who had recovered from COVID-19.

The J gene is TRBJ1-6, the V gene TRBV20-1; 9 positions match TRBD1. V lost 5 bases, J lost 1 base, and 6 bases stayed unmatched. CDR1 is DFQATT and CDR2 is SNEGSKA in the germline V gene (reference sequence). This CDR3 has 16 residues. The CDR3 nucleotides are TGCAGTGCTCCGGGACAGGGTCGGTCCTATAATTCACCCCTCCACTTT. This codes for CSAPGQGRSYNSPLHF.

This clonotype was counted between two and nine times. The J gene is TRBJ2-7, the V gene TRBV28, with D perhaps TRBD2 (5 bases). Looked up from germline, CDR1 is MDHEN and CDR2 is SYDVKM. The CDR3 length is 15 residues. The germline V and J ends were trimmed by 2 bases and 0 bases, with 11 bases remaining between them. CDR3 nucleotides: TGTGCCAGCAGTTTACACTCCGAGGGCTCCTACGAGCAGTACTTC. Protein: CASSLHSEGSYEQYF.

The rearrangement uses TRBV20-1 and TRBJ1-2, with 7 bases that match TRBD1. Germline-derived CDR1 and CDR2 are DFQATT and SNEGSKA (reference sequence). The CDR3 loop spans 14 amino acids. Trimming cost V 3 bases and J 3 bases; bases outside gene matches: 7. DNA of the CDR3: TGCAGTGCTAGGGGCAGGGGGAGTCACTATGGCTACACCTTC. Its translation: CSARGRGSHYGYTF.

This chain joins TRBV20-1 and TRBJ2-3; 11 positions match TRBD2. The junction had 6 bases not matched to a gene; V was cut back by 6 bases and J by 1 base. Germline loops: CDR1 DFQATT, CDR2 SNEGSKA (reference sequence). The CDR3 runs 15 residues. The CDR3 protein is CSAASGGFGTDTQYF. The CDR3 DNA is TGCAGTGCAGCTAGCGGGGGGTTCGGCACAGATACGCAGTATTTT.

The V call is TRBV7-9, the J call TRBJ1-1; 7 bases agree with TRBD1. From germline, CDR1 is SEHNR and CDR2 FQNEAQ (reference sequence). The length of the CDR3 is 17 residues. V shed 2 bases, J shed 1 base, and the junction held 10 bases outside the gene matches. CDR3 in DNA: TGTGCCAGCAGCTTATTGTCCTGGCAGGGGGGGAACACTGAAGCTTTCTTT. Translation: CASSLLSWQGGNTEAFF.

The J gene is TRBJ2-1, the V gene TRBV7-8; D is unclear. The CDR3 covers 16 residues. Germline V gene sequence: CDR1 SGHVS, CDR2 FQNEAQ. With 5 bases removed from V and 0 bases from J, the gap between germline ends came to 14 bases. CDR3 coding DNA: TGTGCCAGCAGCCGGTTAATGGGGAACTCCTACAATGAGCAGTTCTTC. It encodes CASSRLMGNSYNEQFF.

The chain carries TRBV11-2 and TRBJ1-6; 7 bases are shared with TRBD1. The junction had 5 bases not matched to a gene; V was cut back by 5 bases and J by 7 bases. CDR1 and CDR2 from the germline V gene are SGHAT and FQNNGV. CDR3 length: 14 amino acids. The CDR3 nucleotides read TGTGCCAGCAGCCAGGACAGGCGAAATTCACCCCTCCACTTT. Amino acid sequence: CASSQDRRNSPLHF.

This clonotype came up a few times. The chain is built from TRBV6-1 and TRBJ2-3; D uncertain. Germline values: CDR1 MNHNS, CDR2 SASEGT. The germline V and J ends were trimmed by 7 bases and 3 bases, with 14 bases remaining between them. The CDR3 contains 14 residues. Here the CDR3 reads CASTTAFGTDTQYF. The CDR3 bases are TGTGCCAGCACTACAGCCTTTGGGACAGATACGCAGTATTTT.

The chain links TRBV4-1 to TRBJ1-2; D remains unclear. V gave up 4 bases and J gave up 5 bases, with 17 bases separating them. Germline CDR1 reads MGHRA; CDR2 reads YSYEKL. The CDR3 has 15 amino acids. CDR3 residues: CASSPVVGDWYGYTF. As DNA, the CDR3 is TGCGCCAGCAGCCCCGTAGTCGGGGATTGGTATGGCTACACCTTC.

This clonotype was recorded only once. V usage is TRBV24-1 and J usage is TRBJ1-1, with 7 bases matching TRBD1. Germline CDR1 is KGHDR and CDR2 is SFDVKD. V lost 5 bases to trimming and J lost 1 base; unmatched junction nucleotides: 6. The CDR3 loop spans 15 amino acids. Written as DNA, the CDR3 is TGTGCCACCAGTGCCGGGGACAGAACGAACACTGAAGCTTTCTTT. It specifies CATSAGDRTNTEAFF.

The chain employs TRBV7-2 and TRBJ2-2; TRBD2 matches at 12 bases. Germline assignment: CDR1 SGHTA and CDR2 FQGNSA. This CDR3 has 16 amino acids. J gave up 3 bases and V 4 bases, and 3 bases lay outside the gene matches. The CDR3 DNA is TGTGCCAGCAGCTCTGGACTAGCGGGGTACACCGGGGAGCTGTTTTTT. It yields the protein CASSSGLAGYTGELFF.

This clonotype was detected only a few times. The V call is TRBV6-5, the J call TRBJ2-3, with D perhaps matching TRBD1 or TRBD2 (5 bases each). The CDR3 spans 15 residues. Germline V gene data show CDR1 as MNHEY and CDR2 as SVGAGI. V lost 0 bases to trimming and J lost 1 base, with 8 bases between them. This chain's CDR3 is CASSYSRDGTDTQYF. The DNA of the CDR3 is TGTGCCAGCAGTTACTCGAGGGACGGCACAGATACGCAGTATTTT.

This clonotype is a singleton in its sample. The chain recombines TRBV20-1 with TRBJ2-7; TRBD1 might be the D (6 bases). V was shortened by 2 bases and J by 0 bases, with 11 bases between the two germline ends. In germline, CDR1 is DFQATT, CDR2 SNEGSKA (reference sequence). The CDR3 has 14 amino acids. The CDR3 nucleotides are TGCAGTGCTAGAAGGGACACCACCTCCTACGAGCAGTACTTC. As protein: CSARRDTTSYEQYF.

This clonotype is a singleton in its sample. This rearrangement joins TRBV15 to TRBJ2-7, with 7 positions matching TRBD2. The junction had 10 bases not matched to a gene; V was cut back by 2 bases and J by 0 bases. This CDR3 is 17 amino acids long. The germline V gene encodes CDR1 LNHNV and CDR2 YYDKDF (reference sequence). The CDR3, as DNA: TGTGCCACCAGCAGATCGAGGAGCGGGGCAAGCTCCTACGAGCAGTACTTC. It is translated as CATSRSRSGASSYEQYF.

This chain joins TRBV7-3 and TRBJ2-1; D ambiguous. V was cut by 3 bases and J by 5 bases, with 8 bases left in between. The CDR3 runs 13 residues. Germline lookup yields CDR1 SGHTA and CDR2 FQGTGA. CDR3: CASSFGPNNEQFF. In nucleotides, the CDR3 is TGTGCCAGCAGCTTCGGTCCAAACAATGAGCAGTTCTTC.

The rearrangement joins TRBV5-1 to TRBJ2-1; tentative D call: TRBD2 (6 bases). The V and J ends lost 2 bases and 7 bases respectively, with 7 bases between them. The CDR3 runs to 12 residues. Germline values: CDR1 SGHRS, CDR2 YFSETQ. Here the CDR3 reads CASSFGGNEQFF. CDR3 DNA sequence: TGCGCCAGCAGCTTCGGGGGAAATGAGCAGTTCTTC.

This clonotype was detected only a few times. The chain uses TRBV7-3 and TRBJ2-3, with no clear D. From germline, CDR1 is SGHTA and CDR2 FQGTGA. V gave up 5 bases and J gave up 1 base, with 10 bases separating them. The CDR3 spans 14 residues. CDR3: CASSVGSGTDTQYF. DNA for the CDR3: TGTGCCAGCAGCGTCGGGTCGGGCACAGATACGCAGTATTTT.